A selection of T cell receptor beta chains follows, all from one sample in a study of T cell responses to AZD1222 COVID-19 vaccine. Sequencing used immunoSEQ multiplex PCR; TCRdb keeps in-frame clones, though not all of them. Here the sample spans 180,000 or so clones, approximately 92% being singletons. Sequencing used peripheral blood, obtained 28 days after the second dose of the MenACWY control vaccine. The receptors stem from an adult who received the MenACWY meningococcal vaccine as a control. The CDR3 runs from the conserved cysteine through the conserved F or W. Each record gives: V gene, CDR3 length, clone size, J gene, D gene, CDR3 protein, CDR3 DNA. The D gene is left open where the match is weak. Size is omitted from some rows. Given values are once, few, many or a class for expanded clones.

>TRBV21-1|16|-|TRBJ1-1|-
CASSKGWVCPNTEAFF
TGTGCCAGCAGCAAGGGTTGGGTATGTCCCAACACTGAAGCTTTCTTT
>TRBV5-4|15|-|TRBJ2-3|TRBD2
CASSSPGRGGDTQYF
TGTGCCAGCAGCTCCCCCGGGAGGGGAGGCGATACGCAGTATTTT
>TRBV5-5|14|-|TRBJ1-2|-
CASIRDGGVYGYTF
TGTGCCAGCATCCGGGACGGGGGAGTCTATGGCTACACCTTC
>TRBV28|13|-|TRBJ1-2|-
CASSYGGNYGYTF
TGTGCCAGCAGCTACGGCGGGAACTATGGCTACACCTTC
>TRBV15|15|-|TRBJ2-4|-
CATSRRRGYQNIQYF
TGTGCCACCAGCAGACGAAGGGGTTATCAAAACATTCAGTACTTC
>TRBV19|13|-|TRBJ1-2|-
CASSIPGGVGYTF
TGTGCCAGTAGTATCCCGGGGGGCGTTGGCTACACCTTC
>TRBV9|13|few|TRBJ1-1|-
CASSVESHTEAFF
TGTGCCAGCAGCGTAGAGTCTCACACTGAAGCTTTCTTT
>TRBV15|14|-|TRBJ2-5|-
CATSKSQAQETQYF
TGTGCCACCAGCAAGTCGCAAGCCCAAGAGACCCAGTACTTC
>TRBV6-5|14|-|TRBJ1-3|-
CASRQRLSGNTIYF
TGTGCCAGCAGGCAAAGGCTATCAGGAAACACCATATATTTT
>TRBV5-1|15|-|TRBJ2-3|TRBD1
CASSGGQGGMDTQYF
TGCGCCAGCAGCGGGGGACAGGGAGGGATGGATACGCAGTATTTT
>TRBV19|17|-|TRBJ1-3|TRBD1
CATASQGDAGSGNTIYF
TGTGCCACCGCATCACAGGGGGACGCCGGCTCTGGAAACACCATATATTTT
>TRBV1|14|-|TRBJ2-7|-
CTSSQDKAAYEQYF
TGCACCAGCAGCCAAGATAAGGCAGCCTACGAGCAGTACTTC
>TRBV3-1/TRBV3-2|16|-|TRBJ2-1|TRBD2
CASSFTSGGYYNEQFF
TGTGCCAGCAGCTTCACTAGCGGGGGGTACTACAATGAGCAGTTCTTC
>TRBV28|14|-|TRBJ1-1|TRBD1
CASSPGQGNTEAFF
TGTGCCAGCAGTCCCGGACAGGGGAACACTGAAGCTTTCTTT
>TRBV7-2|17|-|TRBJ1-1|-
CASSLMAGALLNTEAFF
TGTGCCAGCAGCTTAATGGCAGGGGCGCTCCTGAACACTGAAGCTTTCTTT
>TRBV30|13|-|TRBJ2-7|TRBD1
CAWSKDRGREQYF
TGTGCCTGGAGTAAGGACAGGGGCCGCGAGCAGTACTTC
>TRBV5-6|15|once|TRBJ1-1|-
CASSPEWGLNTEAFF
TGTGCCAGCAGCCCGGAATGGGGCCTGAACACTGAAGCTTTCTTT
>TRBV20-1|11|once|TRBJ1-2|-
CSAKRLPGYTF
TGCAGTGCAAAAAGACTGCCTGGCTACACCTTC
>TRBV7-2|16|-|TRBJ2-3|TRBD2
CASSPTSGGTQDTQYF
TGTGCCAGCAGCCCAACTAGCGGGGGGACGCAAGATACGCAGTATTTT
>TRBV28|14|-|TRBJ1-5|-
CASHFMRPNQPQHF
TGTGCCAGCCATTTCATGCGACCTAATCAGCCCCAGCATTTT
>TRBV7-7|16|-|TRBJ2-5|TRBD2
CASSKRLAGAKETQYF
TGTGCTAGCAGCAAAAGACTAGCGGGGGCCAAAGAGACCCAGTACTTC
>TRBV10-3|15|-|TRBJ2-3|TRBD2
CAISPGLAATDTQYF
TGTGCCATCAGTCCGGGACTAGCGGCCACAGATACGCAGTATTTT
>TRBV20-1|11|-|TRBJ1-2|-
CSARGSGGYTF
TGCAGTGCTCGGGGGTCTGGGGGCTACACCTTC
>TRBV6-1|15|-|TRBJ1-3|-
CASSEVSVSGNTIYF
TGTGCCAGCAGTGAAGTCTCGGTATCTGGAAACACCATATATTTT
>TRBV5-1|14|-|TRBJ2-3|TRBD1
CASSSGTGIDTQYF
TGCGCCAGCAGCTCCGGGACAGGGATAGATACGCAGTATTTT
>TRBV7-2|14|-|TRBJ1-1|TRBD1
CASSRGQVNTEAFF
TGTGCCAGCAGCCGGGGACAGGTGAACACTGAAGCTTTCTTT
>TRBV2|14|-|TRBJ1-1|-
CASSVLGGGGEAFF
TGTGCCAGCAGTGTACTGGGAGGGGGAGGTGAAGCTTTCTTT
>TRBV11-1|15|once|TRBJ2-1|-
CASSLRRVQAHEQFF
TGTGCCAGCAGCTTACGGAGGGTACAGGCCCATGAGCAGTTCTTC
>TRBV7-9|12|-|TRBJ1-1|-
CASSLVDTEAFF
TGTGCCAGCAGCTTAGTCGACACTGAAGCTTTCTTT
>TRBV9|15|-|TRBJ2-5|-
CASSVSTGRQETQYF
TGTGCCAGCAGCGTATCGACAGGGAGGCAAGAGACCCAGTACTTC
>TRBV7-9|16|-|TRBJ2-7|-
CASSLAEGMSSYEQYF
TGTGCCAGCAGCTTAGCCGAGGGGATGAGCTCCTACGAGCAGTACTTC
>TRBV29-1|13|-|TRBJ2-5|-
CSVAWRLQETQYF
TGCAGCGTTGCTTGGCGGCTTCAAGAGACCCAGTACTTC
>TRBV4-1|15|-|TRBJ1-1|TRBD1
CASSQDEQGITEAFF
TGCGCCAGCAGCCAAGATGAACAGGGGATCACTGAAGCTTTCTTT
>TRBV7-8|15|once|TRBJ1-1|TRBD1
CASSLTGGWGTEAFF
TGTGCCAGCAGCTTAACAGGGGGCTGGGGCACTGAAGCTTTCTTT
>TRBV7-2|14|-|TRBJ2-2|-
CASSLGGSTGELFF
TGTGCCAGCAGCTTAGGGGGGAGCACCGGGGAGCTGTTTTTT
>TRBV5-1|15|-|TRBJ2-6|-
CASSLEPAGANVLTF
TGCGCCAGCAGCTTGGAACCCGCTGGGGCCAACGTCCTGACTTTC
>TRBV2|14|-|TRBJ1-6|-
CASRGRQYNSPLHF
TGTGCCAGCAGGGGGAGACAATATAATTCACCCCTCCACTTT
>TRBV6-6|15|-|TRBJ1-1|-
CASSYPQGSPTEAFF
TGTGCCAGCAGTTACCCCCAGGGGAGCCCCACTGAAGCTTTCTTT
>TRBV6-5|13|-|TRBJ1-1|-
CASRVTENTEAFF
TGTGCCAGCAGAGTAACAGAGAACACTGAAGCTTTCTTT
>TRBV6-5|13|once|TRBJ1-1|-
CASSLIGNSEAFF
TGTGCCAGCAGCTTGATAGGGAATAGTGAAGCTTTCTTT